This passage covers 3 T cell receptor beta chains from one sample sequenced in a study of response to subunit inactivated influenza vaccine. Via MiXCR, TCRdb re-called the RT-PCR reads, giving one row per CDR3 protein. The sample yields over 800,000 distinct CDR3 sequences, around 21% seen once. Material: PBMCs from blood, obtained 4 to 6 days after vaccination. The receptors were sampled from a man between 50 and 59 years old who received an inactivated influenza vaccine.

The V and J genes are TRBV6-1 and TRBJ2-7; a possible D gene is TRBD1 (6 bases). The CDR3 consists of 15 residues. V was cut by 5 bases and J by 1 base, with 15 bases left in between. CDR1 is MNHNS and CDR2 is SASEGT in the germline V gene. This CDR3 reads CASSQRGDMSYEQYF. The CDR3 nucleotides are TGTGCCAGCAGTCAAAGAGGGGACATGTCCTACGAGCAGTACTTC.

This chain links TRBV6-2 or TRBV6-3 with TRBJ2-5, with D unresolved. With 6 bases removed from V and 2 bases from J, the gap between germline ends came to 10 bases. The CDR3 runs to 13 residues. CDR1 and CDR2 (germline): MNHEY, SVGEGT. DNA for the CDR3: TGTGCCAGCAGCAGGATACAACAAGAGACCCAGTACTTC. Translated, it gives CASSRIQQETQYF.

The chain combines TRBV4-3 with TRBJ1-6; D remains unclear. CDR1 LGHNA and CDR2 YSLEER come from the germline V gene. V was shortened by 5 bases and J by 9 bases, with 17 bases between the two germline ends. This CDR3 is built from 15 residues. The CDR3: CASSGTRTAVSPLHF. For the CDR3, the DNA is TGCGCCAGCAGCGGAACACGTACGGCGGTTTCACCCCTCCACTTT.